The rows below give T cell receptor beta chains drawn from one sample of a study of molecular identifiers for immune sequencing clone quantification. TCRdb re-derived calls from the PCR reads in MiXCR, one entry per CDR3 protein. This table has approximately 670,000 distinct CDR3 sequences, about 20% appearing once. The specimen sequenced was naive CD8+ T cells from blood, with Jurkat cell RNA spiked in. Every receptor here comes from a human donor in good health. Some libraries in this study had Jurkat cell RNA spiked in. The CDR3 runs from the conserved cysteine through the conserved F or W. A D gene is named only where the DNA matches it firmly. The size field is filled for only some rows; it gives once, few, many or a size class.

d_call: TRBD2; j_call: TRBJ2-7; cdr3_length: 16; clone_size: many; v_call: TRBV4-3; cdr3_nt: TGCGCCAGCAGCCAGGATGTAGCGGGACCCTCCTACGAGCAGTACTTC; cdr3_aa: CASSQDVAGPSYEQYF
d_call: NA; j_call: TRBJ1-1; cdr3_length: 13; clone_size: many; v_call: TRBV7-9; cdr3_nt: TGTGCCAGCAGCGATTCACAGGGACTGAGCGTGATCTTT; cdr3_aa: CASSDSQGLSVIF
d_call: NA; j_call: TRBJ2-2; cdr3_length: 15; clone_size: many; v_call: TRBV7-8; cdr3_nt: TGTGCCAGCAGCTTAGGTCAGCTGGGCACCGGGGAGCTGTTTTTT; cdr3_aa: CASSLGQLGTGELFF
d_call: NA; j_call: TRBJ2-3; cdr3_length: 13; clone_size: many; v_call: TRBV5-6; cdr3_nt: TGTGCCAGCAGCCCCGAGGCAGTTGATACGCAGTATTTT; cdr3_aa: CASSPEAVDTQYF
d_call: TRBD1; j_call: TRBJ2-7; cdr3_length: 16; clone_size: many; v_call: TRBV10-1; cdr3_nt: TGCGCCAGCAGTGAGTCGACGGGACAGGGCGCCTACGAGCAGTACTTC; cdr3_aa: CASSESTGQGAYEQYF
d_call: NA; j_call: TRBJ2-7; cdr3_length: 14; clone_size: NA; v_call: TRBV30; cdr3_nt: TGTGCCTGGAGACATCAGGGCCTGGGGTACGAGCAGTACTTC; cdr3_aa: CAWRHQGLGYEQYF
d_call: TRBD1; j_call: TRBJ2-7; cdr3_length: 14; clone_size: few; v_call: TRBV27; cdr3_nt: TGTGCCAGCAGTTTATCTGCGACAGGGAACGAGCAGTACTTC; cdr3_aa: CASSLSATGNEQYF
d_call: TRBD1; j_call: TRBJ2-7; cdr3_length: 15; clone_size: once; v_call: TRBV13; cdr3_nt: TGTGCCAGCAGCTCGCCGGGACAGGGATCCTACGAGCAGTGCTTC; cdr3_aa: CASSSPGQGSYEQCF
d_call: NA; j_call: TRBJ1-1; cdr3_length: 13; clone_size: many; v_call: TRBV30; cdr3_nt: TGTGCCTGGAGTATGTCGGTGAACACTGAAGCTTTCTTT; cdr3_aa: CAWSMSVNTEAFF
d_call: NA; j_call: TRBJ2-2; cdr3_length: 15; clone_size: many; v_call: TRBV7-2; cdr3_nt: TGTGCCAGCAGCCGAACCGACTTCAACACCGGGGAGCTGTTTTTT; cdr3_aa: CASSRTDFNTGELFF
d_call: NA; j_call: TRBJ2-7; cdr3_length: 13; clone_size: many; v_call: TRBV13; cdr3_nt: TGTGCCAGCAGCTTAGCGGAGGCGCACGAGCAGTACTTC; cdr3_aa: CASSLAEAHEQYF
d_call: TRBD2; j_call: TRBJ2-3; cdr3_length: 17; clone_size: many; v_call: TRBV12-5; cdr3_nt: TGTGCTAGTGGTTTCGGACTAGCGGGAAGGCAGACAGATACGCAGTATTTT; cdr3_aa: CASGFGLAGRQTDTQYF